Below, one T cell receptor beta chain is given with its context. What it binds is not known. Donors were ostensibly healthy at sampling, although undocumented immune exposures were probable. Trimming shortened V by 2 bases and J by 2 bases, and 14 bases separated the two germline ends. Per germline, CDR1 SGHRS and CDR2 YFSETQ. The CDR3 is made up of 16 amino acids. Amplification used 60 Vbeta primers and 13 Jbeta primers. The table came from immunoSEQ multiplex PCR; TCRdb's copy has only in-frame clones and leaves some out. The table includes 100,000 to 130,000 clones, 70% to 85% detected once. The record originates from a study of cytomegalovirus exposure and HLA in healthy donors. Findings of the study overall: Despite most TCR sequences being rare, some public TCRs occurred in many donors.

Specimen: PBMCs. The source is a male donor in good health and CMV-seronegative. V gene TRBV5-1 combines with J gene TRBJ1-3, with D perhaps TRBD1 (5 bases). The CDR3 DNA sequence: TGCGCCAGCAGCTTTGGGACCGGGGGAGCTGGAAACACCATATATTTT. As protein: CASSFGTGGAGNTIYF.